This T cell receptor beta chain was sequenced for a study of CD8 T cells in Susac syndrome. This CDR3 spans 15 amino acids. Germline V gives CDR1 MNHEY, CDR2 SMNVEV (reference sequence). Trimming took 0 bases from V and 7 from J; bases not matched to a gene: 5. RNA totalling about 0.45 to 1 ug underwent reverse transcription with random hexamers. Using its own MiXCR run on the immunoSEQ multiplex PCR reads, TCRdb lists one record per CDR3 protein. In the table there are fewer than 150,000 distinct CDR3 sequences, approximately 95% of which are singletons. Sequencing targeted TCR beta in T cells from blood (CD8+ and CD4+).

Sequencing was done on a sample of CD8+ T cells from PBMCs. The chain recombines TRBV27 with TRBJ2-1; the match to TRBD1 covers 8 bases. This clonotype originated in a human donor in good health. The CDR3 region is CASSLSGQGVNEQFF. The CDR3 DNA sequence: TGTGCCAGCAGTTTATCCGGACAGGGAGTGAATGAGCAGTTCTTC.